This T cell receptor (beta chain) was sequenced in a study of cytomegalovirus exposure and HLA in healthy donors. Libraries were prepared by immunoSEQ multiplex PCR; TCRdb keeps only in-frame clonotypes and omits some of them. The sample lists over 150,000 clones, 86% seen once, with 20% to 25% in the top ten. Of note for this clone: The antigen is unknown.

V lost 5 bases and J lost 5, with 21 bases in between. Germline CDR1 is LNHDA and CDR2 is SQIVND (reference sequence). The length of the CDR3 is 16 residues. Study-wide results and limits: Cytomegalovirus association was listed for around 180 TCR beta chains. In vitro checks showed that a few CMV-associated chains really do target CMV antigens. Per published reports, the classifier diagnosed cytomegalovirus status with high specificity and sensitivity. One later analysis, an examination of the approximately 130 validation repertoires, found that first-cohort TCR clusters tended to co-occur in them.

This TCR came from a man aged 18-30 years in good health and CMV-seropositive. This chain joins TRBV19 and TRBJ1-1; no clear D. Sequencing used PBMCs. CDR3 bases: TGTGCCAGTAGTCCATGGGAGACCGTCAGTTGGACTGAAGCTTTCTTT. It yields the protein CASSPWETVSWTEAFF. The full variable domain, in which reference TRBV19 and TRBJ1-1 provide the parts outside the CDR3, is DGGITQSPKYLFRKEGQNVTLSCEQNLNHDAMYWYRQDPGQGLRLIYYSQIVNDFQKGDIAEGYSVSREKKESFPLTVTSAQKNPTAFYLCASSPWETVSWTEAFFGQGTRLTVV.